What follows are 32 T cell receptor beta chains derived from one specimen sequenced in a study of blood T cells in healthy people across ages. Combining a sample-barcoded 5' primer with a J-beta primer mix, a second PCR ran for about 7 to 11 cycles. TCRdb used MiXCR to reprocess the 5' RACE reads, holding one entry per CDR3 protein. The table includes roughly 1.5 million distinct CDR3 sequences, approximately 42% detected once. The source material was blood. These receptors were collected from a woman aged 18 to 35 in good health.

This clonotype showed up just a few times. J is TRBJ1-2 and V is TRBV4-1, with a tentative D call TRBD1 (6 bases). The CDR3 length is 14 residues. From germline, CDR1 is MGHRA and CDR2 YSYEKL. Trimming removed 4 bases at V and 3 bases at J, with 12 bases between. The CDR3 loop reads CASSLDRTDYGYTF. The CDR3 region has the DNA TGCGCCAGCAGCCTAGATCGGACAGACTATGGCTACACCTTC.

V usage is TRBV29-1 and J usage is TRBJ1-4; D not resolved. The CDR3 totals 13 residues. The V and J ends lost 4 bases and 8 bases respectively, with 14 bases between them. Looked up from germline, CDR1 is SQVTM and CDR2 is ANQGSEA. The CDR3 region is CSVGWGRGEKLFF. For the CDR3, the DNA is TGCAGCGTTGGCTGGGGAAGAGGCGAAAAACTGTTTTTT.

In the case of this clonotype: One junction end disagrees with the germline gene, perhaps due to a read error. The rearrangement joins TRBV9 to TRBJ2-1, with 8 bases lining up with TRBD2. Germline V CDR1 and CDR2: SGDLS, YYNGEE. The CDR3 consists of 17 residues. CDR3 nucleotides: TGTGCCAGCAGCGTTGCCCCGGGGGGGAGCTCCTACAATGTGCAGTTCTTC. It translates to CASSVAPGGSSYNVQFF.

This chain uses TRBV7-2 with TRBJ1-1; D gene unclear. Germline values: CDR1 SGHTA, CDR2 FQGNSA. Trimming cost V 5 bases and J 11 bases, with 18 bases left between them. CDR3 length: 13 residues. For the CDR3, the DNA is TGTGCCAGCAGCCCCAGGACCCTGATGGGGGCTTTCTTT. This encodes CASSPRTLMGAFF.

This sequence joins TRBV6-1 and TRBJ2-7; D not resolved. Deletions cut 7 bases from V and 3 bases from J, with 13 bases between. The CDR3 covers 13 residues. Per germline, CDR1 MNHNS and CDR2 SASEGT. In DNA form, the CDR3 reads TGTGCCAGCACGGCCACAAAGGACTACGAGCAGTACTTC. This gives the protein CASTATKDYEQYF.

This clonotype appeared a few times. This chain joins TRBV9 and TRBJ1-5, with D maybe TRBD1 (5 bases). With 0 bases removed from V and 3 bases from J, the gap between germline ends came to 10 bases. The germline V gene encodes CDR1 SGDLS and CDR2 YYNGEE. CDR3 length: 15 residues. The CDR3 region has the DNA TGTGCCAGCAGCGTAGGGTTGACAGTCAATCAGCCCCAGCATTTT. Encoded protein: CASSVGLTVNQPQHF.

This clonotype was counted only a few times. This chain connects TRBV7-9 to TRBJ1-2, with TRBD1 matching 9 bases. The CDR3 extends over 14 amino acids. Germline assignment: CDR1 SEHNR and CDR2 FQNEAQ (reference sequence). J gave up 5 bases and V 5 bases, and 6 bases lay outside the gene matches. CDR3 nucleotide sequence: TGTGCCAGCAGCACGGGACAGGGTTCTTATGGCTACACCTTC. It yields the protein CASSTGQGSYGYTF.

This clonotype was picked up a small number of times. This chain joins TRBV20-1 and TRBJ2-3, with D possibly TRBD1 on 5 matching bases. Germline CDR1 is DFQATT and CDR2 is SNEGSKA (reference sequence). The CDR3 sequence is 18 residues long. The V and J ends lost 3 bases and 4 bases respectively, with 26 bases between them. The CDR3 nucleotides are TGCAGTGCTAGGGGGCCAGAGGAGCAGTATGGTGGGCCAGATACGCAGTATTTT. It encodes CSARGPEEQYGGPDTQYF.

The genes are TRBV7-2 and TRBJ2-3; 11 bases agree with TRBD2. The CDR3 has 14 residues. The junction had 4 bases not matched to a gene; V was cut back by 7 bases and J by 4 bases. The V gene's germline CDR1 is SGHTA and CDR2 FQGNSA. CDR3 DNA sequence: TGTGCCAGCACCATAGCGGGAGGGCCAGATACGCAGTATTTT. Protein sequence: CASTIAGGPDTQYF.

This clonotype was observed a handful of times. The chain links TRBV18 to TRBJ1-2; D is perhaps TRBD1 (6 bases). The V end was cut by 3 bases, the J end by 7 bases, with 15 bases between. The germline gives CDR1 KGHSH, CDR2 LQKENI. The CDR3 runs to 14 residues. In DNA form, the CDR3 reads TGTGCCAGCTCACCCTTGCCACAGGGCGGTGGCTACACCTTC. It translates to CASSPLPQGGGYTF.

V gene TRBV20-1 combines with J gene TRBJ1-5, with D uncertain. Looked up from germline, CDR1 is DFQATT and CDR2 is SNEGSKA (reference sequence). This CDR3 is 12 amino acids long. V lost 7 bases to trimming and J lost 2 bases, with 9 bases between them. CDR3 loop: CSVSRGNQPQHF. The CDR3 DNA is TGCAGTGTGTCAAGAGGCAATCAGCCCCAGCATTTT.

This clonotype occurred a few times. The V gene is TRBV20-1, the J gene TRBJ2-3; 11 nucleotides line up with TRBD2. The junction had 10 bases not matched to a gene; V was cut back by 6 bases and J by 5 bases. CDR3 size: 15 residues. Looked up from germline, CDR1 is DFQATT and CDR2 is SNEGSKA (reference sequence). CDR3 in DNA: TGCAGTGCCGACCAACTAGCGGGAGTAGGAGATACGCAGTATTTT. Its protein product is CSADQLAGVGDTQYF.

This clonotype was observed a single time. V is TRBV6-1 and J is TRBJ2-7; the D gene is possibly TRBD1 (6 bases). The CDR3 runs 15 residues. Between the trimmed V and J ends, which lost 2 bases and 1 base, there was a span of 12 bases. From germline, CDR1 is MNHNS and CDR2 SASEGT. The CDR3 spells CASSETGSASYEQYF. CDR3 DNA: TGTGCCAGCAGTGAAACAGGGAGCGCGTCCTACGAGCAGTACTTC.

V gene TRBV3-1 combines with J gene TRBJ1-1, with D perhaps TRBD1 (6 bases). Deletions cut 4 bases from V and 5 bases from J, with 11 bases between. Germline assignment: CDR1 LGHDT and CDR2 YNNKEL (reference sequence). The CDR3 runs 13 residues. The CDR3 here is CASSRQVETEAFF. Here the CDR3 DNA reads TGTGCCAGCAGCCGACAGGTAGAGACTGAAGCTTTCTTT.

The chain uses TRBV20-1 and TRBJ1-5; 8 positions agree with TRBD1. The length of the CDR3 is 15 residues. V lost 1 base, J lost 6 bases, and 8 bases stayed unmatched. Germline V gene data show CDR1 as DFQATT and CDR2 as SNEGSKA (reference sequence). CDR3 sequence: CSARGRGREAQPQHF. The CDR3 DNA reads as TGCAGTGCTAGAGGCAGGGGGCGGGAAGCTCAGCCCCAGCATTTT.

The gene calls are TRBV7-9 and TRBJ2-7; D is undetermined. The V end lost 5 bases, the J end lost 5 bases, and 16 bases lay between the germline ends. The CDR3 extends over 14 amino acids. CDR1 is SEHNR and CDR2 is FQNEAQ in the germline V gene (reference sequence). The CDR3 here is CASSPNLGVHEQYF. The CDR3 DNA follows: TGTGCCAGCAGCCCCAATCTTGGAGTCCACGAGCAGTACTTC. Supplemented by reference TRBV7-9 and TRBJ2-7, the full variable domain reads DTGVSQNPRHKITKRGQNVTFRCDPISEHNRLYWYRQTLGQGPEFLTYFQNEAQLEKSRLLSDRFSAERPKGSFSTLEIQRTEQGDSAMYLCASSPNLGVHEQYFGPGTRLTVT.

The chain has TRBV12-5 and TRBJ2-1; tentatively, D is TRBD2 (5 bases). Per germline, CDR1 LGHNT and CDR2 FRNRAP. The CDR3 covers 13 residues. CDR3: CALQGSSYNEQFF. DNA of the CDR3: TGTGCCCTTCAAGGGAGCTCCTACAATGAGCAGTTCTTC.

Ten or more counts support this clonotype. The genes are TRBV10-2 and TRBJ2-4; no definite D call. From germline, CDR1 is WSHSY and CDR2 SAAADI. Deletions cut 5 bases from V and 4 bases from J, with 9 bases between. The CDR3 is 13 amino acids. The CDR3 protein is CASSTDLKNIQYF. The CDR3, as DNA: TGCGCCAGCAGTACTGACTTAAAAAACATTCAGTACTTC.

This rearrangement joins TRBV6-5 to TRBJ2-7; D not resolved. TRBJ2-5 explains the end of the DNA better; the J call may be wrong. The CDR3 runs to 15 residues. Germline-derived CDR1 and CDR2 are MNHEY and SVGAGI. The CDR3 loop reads CASSYSYSNEETQYF. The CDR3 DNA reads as TGTGCCAGCAGTTACTCGTACTCAAATGAGGAGACCCAGTACTTC.

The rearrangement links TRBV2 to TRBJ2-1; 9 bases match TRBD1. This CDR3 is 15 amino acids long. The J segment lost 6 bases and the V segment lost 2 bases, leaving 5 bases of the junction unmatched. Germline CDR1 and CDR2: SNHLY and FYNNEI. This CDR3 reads CASSEIGQGRNEQFF. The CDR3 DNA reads TGTGCCAGCAGTGAAATAGGACAGGGGCGCAATGAGCAGTTCTTC.

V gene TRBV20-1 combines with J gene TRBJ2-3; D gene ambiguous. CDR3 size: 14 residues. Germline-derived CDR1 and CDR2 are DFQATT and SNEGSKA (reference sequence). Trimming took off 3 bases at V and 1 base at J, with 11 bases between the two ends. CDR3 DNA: TGCAGTGCTAGTCTGGGATTCGGCACAGATACGCAGTATTTT. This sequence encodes CSASLGFGTDTQYF.

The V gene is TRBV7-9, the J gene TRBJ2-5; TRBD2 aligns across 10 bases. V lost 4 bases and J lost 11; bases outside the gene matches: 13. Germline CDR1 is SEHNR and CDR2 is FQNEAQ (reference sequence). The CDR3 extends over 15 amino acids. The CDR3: CASSSSSGSGNEQYF. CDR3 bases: TGTGCCAGCAGCTCCTCTAGCGGGAGTGGCAATGAGCAGTACTTC.

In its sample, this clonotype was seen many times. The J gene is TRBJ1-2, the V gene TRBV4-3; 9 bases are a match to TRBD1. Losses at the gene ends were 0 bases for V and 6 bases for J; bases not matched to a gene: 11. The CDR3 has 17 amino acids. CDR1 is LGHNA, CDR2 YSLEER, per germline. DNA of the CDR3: TGCGCCAGCAGCCAAGAACCCGCCGGGACAGGGAGAGATGGCTACACCTTC. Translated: CASSQEPAGTGRDGYTF.

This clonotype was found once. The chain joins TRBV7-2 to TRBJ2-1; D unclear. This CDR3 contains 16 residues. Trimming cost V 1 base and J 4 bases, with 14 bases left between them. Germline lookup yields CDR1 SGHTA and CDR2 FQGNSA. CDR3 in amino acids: CASSLGSPAKYNEQFF. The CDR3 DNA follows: TGTGCCAGCAGCTTAGGGAGCCCAGCGAAATACAATGAGCAGTTCTTC. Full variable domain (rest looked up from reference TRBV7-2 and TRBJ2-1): GAGVSQSPSNKVTEKGKDVELRCDPISGHTALYWYRQSLGQGLEFLIYFQGNSAPDKSGLPSDRFSAERTGGSVSTLTIQRTQQEDSAVYLCASSLGSPAKYNEQFFGPGTRLTVL.

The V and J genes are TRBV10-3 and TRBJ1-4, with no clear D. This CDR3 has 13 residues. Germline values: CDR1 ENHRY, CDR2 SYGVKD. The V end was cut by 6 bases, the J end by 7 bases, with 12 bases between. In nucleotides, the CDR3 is TGTGCCATCAGACCCACGGCCAGTGAAAAACTGTTTTTT. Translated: CAIRPTASEKLFF.

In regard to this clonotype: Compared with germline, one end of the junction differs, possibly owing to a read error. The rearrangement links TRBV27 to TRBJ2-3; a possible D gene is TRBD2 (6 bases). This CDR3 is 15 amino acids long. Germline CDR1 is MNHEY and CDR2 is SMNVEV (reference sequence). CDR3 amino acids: CDSSPQGAGTDMQYF. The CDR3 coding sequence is TGTGACAGCAGTCCTCAAGGAGCGGGCACAGATATGCAGTATTTT.

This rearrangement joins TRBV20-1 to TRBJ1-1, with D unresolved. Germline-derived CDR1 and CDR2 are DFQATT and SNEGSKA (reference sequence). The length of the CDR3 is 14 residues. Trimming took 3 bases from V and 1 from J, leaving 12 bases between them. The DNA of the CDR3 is TGCAGTGCTAGTCAGGCAGACGCGAACACTGAAGCTTTCTTT. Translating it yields CSASQADANTEAFF.

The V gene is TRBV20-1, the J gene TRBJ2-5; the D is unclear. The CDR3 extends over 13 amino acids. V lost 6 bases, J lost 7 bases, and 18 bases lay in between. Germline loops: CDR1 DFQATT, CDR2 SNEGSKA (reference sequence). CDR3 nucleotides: TGCAGTGCCAAGCGCTCAACTCTGGGGACCCAGTACTTC. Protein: CSAKRSTLGTQYF.

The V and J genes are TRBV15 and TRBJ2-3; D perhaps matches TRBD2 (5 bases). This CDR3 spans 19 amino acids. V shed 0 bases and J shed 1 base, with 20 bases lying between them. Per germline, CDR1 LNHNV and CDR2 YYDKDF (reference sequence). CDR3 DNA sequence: TGTGCCACCAGCAGAGATCTCGCCGTCCGTAGCGACCGCACAGATACGCAGTATTTT. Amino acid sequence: CATSRDLAVRSDRTDTQYF.

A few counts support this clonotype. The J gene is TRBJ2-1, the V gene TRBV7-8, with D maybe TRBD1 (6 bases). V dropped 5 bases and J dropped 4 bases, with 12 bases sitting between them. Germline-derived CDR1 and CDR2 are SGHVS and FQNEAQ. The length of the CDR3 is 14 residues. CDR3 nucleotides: TGTGCCAGCAGCCAGGGGATGTATTACAATGAGCAGTTCTTC. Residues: CASSQGMYYNEQFF.

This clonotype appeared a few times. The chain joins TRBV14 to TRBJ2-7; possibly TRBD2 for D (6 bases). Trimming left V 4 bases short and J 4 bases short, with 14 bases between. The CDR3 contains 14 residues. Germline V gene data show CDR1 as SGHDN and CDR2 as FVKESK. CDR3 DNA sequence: TGTGCCAGCAGCCCGAGGGACTGGGCTTACGAGCAGTACTTC. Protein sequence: CASSPRDWAYEQYF.

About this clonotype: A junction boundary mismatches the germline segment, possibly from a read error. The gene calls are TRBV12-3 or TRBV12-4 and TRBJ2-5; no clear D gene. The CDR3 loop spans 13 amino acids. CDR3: CVSSLGNQETQYF. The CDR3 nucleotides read TGTGTCAGCAGTTTGGGGAACCAAGAGACCCAGTACTTC.